This T cell receptor (beta chain) was documented in a study of a mutant IDH1 vaccine in newly diagnosed glioma. The study, taken as a whole, reports: Alterations occurring in top peripheral T cell clonotypes seemed unrelated to pseudoprogression. Vaccine-induced immune responses occurred in roughly 94% of patients.

To note about this clone: Antigen unknown.

The protocol was immunoSEQ multiplex PCR, while the TCRdb copy is restricted to in-frame clones and leaves out a portion. The sample has 58,000 or so clones, about 90% seen once. Time point reported: week 23, last vaccination. Each vaccine dose was 300 ug of mutant IDH1 20-mer peptide, with topical imiquimod. V gave up 3 bases and J gave up 0 bases, with 16 bases separating them. The CDR3 covers 17 residues. Germline CDR1 and CDR2: SGDLS and YYNGEE. Sequencing used PBMCs, obtained from a glioma patient whose treatment included an IDH1 peptide vaccine. The chain uses TRBV9 and TRBJ1-3; D perhaps matches TRBD1 (6 bases). This TCR derives from a man in his forties with glioma. The CDR3 loop is CASSAPGQSSSGNTIYF. CDR3 DNA: TGTGCCAGCAGCGCCCCGGGACAATCAAGCTCTGGAAACACCATATATTTT.